This T cell receptor beta chain was observed in a study of T cell changes during pregnancy in multiple sclerosis. Using immunoSEQ multiplex PCR, the repertoire was profiled, and TCRdb retains in-frame clones only, with some absent. Of 25,000 to 35,000 clones in the sample, 75% to 95% were seen once. This CDR3 region has 13 residues. V dropped 6 bases and J dropped 6 bases, with 13 bases sitting between them. Germline values: CDR1 ENHRY, CDR2 SYGVKD. This sample comprised CD8+ T cells from peripheral blood mononuclear cells, obtained before pregnancy. The clonotype was recovered from a female donor with multiple sclerosis, enrolled in a pregnancy study. The chain recombines TRBV10-3 with TRBJ2-3; a possible D gene is TRBD2 (6 bases). The CDR3 bases are TGTGCCATCAGCTCGGGAGAGGGTGATACGCAGTATTTT. Amino acid sequence: CAISSGEGDTQYF.